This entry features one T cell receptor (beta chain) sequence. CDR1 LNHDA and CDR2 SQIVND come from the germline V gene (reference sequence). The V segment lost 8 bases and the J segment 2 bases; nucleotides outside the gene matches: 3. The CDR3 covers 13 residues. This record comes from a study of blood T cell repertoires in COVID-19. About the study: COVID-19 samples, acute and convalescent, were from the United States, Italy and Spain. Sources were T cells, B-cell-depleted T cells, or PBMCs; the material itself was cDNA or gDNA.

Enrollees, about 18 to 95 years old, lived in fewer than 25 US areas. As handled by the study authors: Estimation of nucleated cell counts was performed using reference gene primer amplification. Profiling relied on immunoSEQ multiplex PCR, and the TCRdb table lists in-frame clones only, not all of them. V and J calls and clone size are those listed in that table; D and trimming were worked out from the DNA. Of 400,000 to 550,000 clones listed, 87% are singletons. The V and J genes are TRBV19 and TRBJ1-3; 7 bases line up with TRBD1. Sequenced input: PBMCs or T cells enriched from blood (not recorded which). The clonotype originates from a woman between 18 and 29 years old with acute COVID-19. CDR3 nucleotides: TGTGCCAGTTCGGGACAGACTGGAAACACCATATATTTT. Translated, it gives CASSGQTGNTIYF.